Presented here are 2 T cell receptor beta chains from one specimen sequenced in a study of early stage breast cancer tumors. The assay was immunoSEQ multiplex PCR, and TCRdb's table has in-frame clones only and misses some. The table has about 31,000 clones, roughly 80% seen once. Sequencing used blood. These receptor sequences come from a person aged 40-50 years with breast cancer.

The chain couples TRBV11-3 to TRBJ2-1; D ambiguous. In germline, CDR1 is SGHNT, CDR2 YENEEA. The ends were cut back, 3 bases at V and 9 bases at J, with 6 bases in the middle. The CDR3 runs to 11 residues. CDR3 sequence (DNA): TGTGCCAGCAGCTTTCTGGGTGAGCAGTTCTTC. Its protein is CASSFLGEQFF.

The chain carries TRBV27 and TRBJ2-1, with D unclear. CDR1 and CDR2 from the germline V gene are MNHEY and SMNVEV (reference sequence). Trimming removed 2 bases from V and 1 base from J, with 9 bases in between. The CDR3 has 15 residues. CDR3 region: CASSLRGKSYNEQFF. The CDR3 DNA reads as TGTGCCAGCAGTTTACGTGGGAAGTCCTACAATGAGCAGTTCTTC.